The 14 T cell receptor beta chains presented below share a single source sample, sequenced in a study of radiotherapy plus CTLA-4 blockade in lung cancer. The assay was immunoSEQ multiplex PCR, and TCRdb's table has in-frame clones only and misses some. Of around 55,000 clones detected, just under 85% appear once; the ten largest clones hold 6.1%. The sample was peripheral blood, taken from a patient treated with radiotherapy plus ipilimumab. These receptors all stem from a human donor with non-small cell lung cancer whose response to radiotherapy plus ipilimumab could not be evaluated.

The CDR3 reads CASSPLGQSYRGNEQFF. The CDR3 nucleotides are TGTGCCAGCAGCCCCCTGGGACAGAGCTATAGAGGAAATGAGCAGTTCTTC. The rearrangement joins TRBV11-2 to TRBJ2-1; 7 bases map to TRBD1. V lost 5 bases and J lost 7; bases outside the gene matches: 17. CDR1 is SGHAT, CDR2 FQNNGV, per germline. The CDR3 consists of 17 residues.

This chain connects TRBV7-2 to TRBJ2-1, with TRBD2 as a possible D gene (5 bases). V was trimmed by 0 bases and J by 6 bases, leaving 9 bases between them. The germline V gene has CDR1 SGHTA and CDR2 FQGNSA. The CDR3 consists of 14 residues. The CDR3 DNA follows: TGTGCCAGCAGCTTAGCGAGCGGCGTCAATGAGCAGTTCTTC. The encoded protein is CASSLASGVNEQFF.

This chain connects TRBV5-1 to TRBJ2-5; TRBD2 matches at 10 bases. Germline CDR1 reads SGHRS; CDR2 reads YFSETQ. Trimming took 4 bases from V and 1 from J; bases not matched to a gene: 10. This CDR3 has 17 amino acids. The CDR3 sequence is CASSMGSSGGLQETQYF. DNA for the CDR3: TGCGCCAGCAGCATGGGAAGTAGCGGGGGGCTCCAAGAGACCCAGTACTTC.

The chain has TRBV4-1 and TRBJ1-3; TRBD1 agrees at 11 bases. Germline assignment: CDR1 MGHRA and CDR2 YSYEKL. CDR3 length: 17 amino acids. The junction had 7 bases not matched to a gene; V was cut back by 3 bases and J by 3 bases. CDR3 sequence: CASSQRPGQGVGNTIYF. The CDR3 bases are TGCGCCAGCAGCCAGCGCCCGGGACAGGGGGTTGGAAACACCATATATTTT.

The chain is built from TRBV2 and TRBJ2-1; possibly TRBD1 for D (5 bases). The CDR3 length is 15 residues. CDR1 SNHLY and CDR2 FYNNEI come from the germline V gene. V was cut by 6 bases and J by 2 bases, with 14 bases left in between. The CDR3 region is CASRPPTDPYNEQFF. DNA for the CDR3: TGTGCCAGCAGGCCCCCGACAGACCCCTACAATGAGCAGTTCTTC.

This clone has a handful of counts. The chain links TRBV11-2 to TRBJ2-7; the match to TRBD1 covers 8 bases. The V gene's germline CDR1 is SGHAT and CDR2 FQNNGV. J lost 4 bases, V lost 1 base, and 6 bases had no gene match. The length of the CDR3 is 15 residues. DNA of the CDR3: TGTGCCAGCAGCTTAGCCGGGACAGGTCAATACGAGCAGTACTTC. Its translation is CASSLAGTGQYEQYF.

Of note for this clone: Other nucleotide sequences in the sample specify the same CDR3. This chain connects TRBV7-2 to TRBJ1-2, with 9 bases identical to TRBD1. Trimming removed 0 bases from V and 8 bases from J; junction bases left unmatched: 4. CDR1 is SGHTA and CDR2 is FQGNSA in the germline V gene. The CDR3 loop spans 14 amino acids. CDR3 coding DNA: TGTGCCAGCAGCTTAGCACAGGGGGCCCGCGGCTACACCTTC. Translated, it gives CASSLAQGARGYTF.

This chain joins TRBV5-1 and TRBJ2-6; D is perhaps TRBD2 (6 bases). This CDR3 region has 18 residues. The V gene's germline CDR1 is SGHRS and CDR2 YFSETQ. Trimming pared 0 bases from V and 2 bases from J, leaving 15 bases between. CDR3 sequence reads: CASSLDGLGGAGANVLTF. The CDR3 bases are TGCGCCAGCAGCTTGGATGGCCTAGGAGGGGCTGGGGCCAACGTCCTGACTTTC.

The rearrangement joins TRBV6-5 to TRBJ1-1; TRBD1 agrees at 7 bases. The CDR3 has 15 amino acids. The ends lost 5 bases at V and 1 base at J; junction bases unmatched: 7. Per the germline V gene, CDR1 is MNHEY and CDR2 is SVGAGI. The CDR3 nucleotides are TGTGCCAGCAGTGCTCAGGGGGTCGGGAACACTGAAGCTTTCTTT. Protein sequence: CASSAQGVGNTEAFF.

V gene TRBV5-6 combines with J gene TRBJ1-3, with D perhaps TRBD1 (6 bases). The germline CDR1 and CDR2 sequences are SGHDT and YYEEEE. The V end lost 0 bases, the J end lost 0 bases, and 19 bases lay between the germline ends. The CDR3 sequence is 19 residues long. The CDR3 sequence: CASSLGHLAGVSSGNTIYF. DNA of the CDR3: TGTGCCAGCAGCTTGGGTCACCTGGCAGGGGTTAGCTCTGGAAACACCATATATTTT. The whole variable domain, remainder taken from reference TRBV5-6 and TRBJ1-3, is DAGVTQSPTHLIKTRGQQVTLRCSPKSGHDTVSWYQQALGQGPQFIFQYYEEEERQRGNFPDRFSGHQFPNYSSELNVNALLLGDSALYLCASSLGHLAGVSSGNTIYFGEGSWLTVV.

This clone was observed a single time. This rearrangement joins TRBV9 to TRBJ2-3, with 9 bases identical to TRBD1. Trimming removed 3 bases from V and 3 bases from J; junction bases left unmatched: 8. Germline CDR1 is SGDLS and CDR2 is YYNGEE. The CDR3 has 16 amino acids. The DNA of the CDR3 is TGTGCCAGCAGCGGCTCCGGGACAGGGCGGACAGATACGCAGTATTTT. Its translation is CASSGSGTGRTDTQYF.

The chain employs TRBV15 and TRBJ2-4, with a weak D call TRBD2 (7 bases). Trimming took 4 bases from V and 2 from J, leaving 12 bases between them. The CDR3 runs 15 residues. The germline gives CDR1 LNHNV, CDR2 YYDKDF (reference sequence). The CDR3 loop is CATSKGGTTKNIQYF. The CDR3 region has the DNA TGTGCCACCAGCAAGGGGGGGACAACCAAAAACATTCAGTACTTC.

The chain is built from TRBV19 and TRBJ1-5; D might be TRBD1 (5 bases). Germline V gene data show CDR1 as LNHDA and CDR2 as SQIVND (reference sequence). The CDR3 is 11 amino acids. The CDR3 spells CAAGSLGVRHF. In DNA, the CDR3 is TGTGCGGCAGGGTCCCTAGGTGTACGGCATTTT.

CDR3 nucleotides: TGCGCCAGCAGCCCCCGCCACAGGGAAGGAAAACTGTTTTTT. This codes for CASSPRHREGKLFF. The chain joins TRBV10-2 to TRBJ1-4; perhaps TRBD1 as D (6 bases). From germline, CDR1 is WSHSY and CDR2 SAAADI. V gave up 6 bases and J gave up 10 bases, with 18 bases separating them. This CDR3 comprises 14 residues.